The 24 T cell receptor beta chains below come from one sample, sequenced in a study of T cell responses to AZD1222 COVID-19 vaccine. Libraries were prepared by immunoSEQ multiplex PCR; TCRdb keeps only in-frame clonotypes and omits some of them. The table has about 180,000 clones, 85% to 95% seen once. The sample consisted of peripheral blood, taken 28 days after the second AZD1222 dose. These receptors were collected from an adult who received the AZD1222 COVID-19 vaccine.

CDR3 loop: CASSYHRTTTEAFF. The CDR3 coding sequence is TGTGCCAGCAGTTATCATAGGACCACCACTGAAGCTTTCTTT. V usage is TRBV6-2 or TRBV6-3 and J usage is TRBJ1-1; no firm D call. The CDR3 length is 14 residues. Per the germline V gene, CDR1 is MNHEY and CDR2 is SVGEGT. Trimming took 3 bases from V and 4 from J, leaving 12 bases between them.

Notes on this clone: The same CDR3 arises from other DNA sequences in this sample as well. This chain connects TRBV6-1 to TRBJ2-6; D is uncertain. The CDR3 covers 15 residues. Germline V gene sequence: CDR1 MNHNS, CDR2 SASEGT. V lost 1 base and J lost 0, with 4 bases in between. This CDR3 is CASSEGVSGANVLTF. The CDR3 region has the DNA TGTGCCAGCAGTGAAGGAGTCTCTGGGGCCAACGTCCTGACTTTC.

This chain connects TRBV2 to TRBJ1-5; the match to TRBD1 covers 9 bases. This CDR3 spans 15 amino acids. Germline CDR1 SNHLY, CDR2 FYNNEI. Losses at the gene ends were 7 bases for V and 4 bases for J; bases not matched to a gene: 8. The CDR3 DNA sequence: TGTGCCAGCATCCGAGGGACAGGGAGGAATCAGCCCCAGCATTTT. Translated: CASIRGTGRNQPQHF. Based on the CDR3 plus reference TRBV2 and TRBJ1-5, the full variable domain is EPEVTQTPSHQVTQMGQEVILRCVPISNHLYFYWYRQILGQKVEFLVSFYNNEISEKSEIFDDQFSVERPDGSNFTLKIRSTKLEDSAMYFCASIRGTGRNQPQHFGDGTRLSIL.

This sequence joins TRBV4-3 and TRBJ2-1; 9 nucleotides line up with TRBD2. The ends lost 0 bases at V and 6 bases at J; junction bases unmatched: 3. CDR1 LGHNA and CDR2 YSLEER come from the germline V gene. This CDR3 has 15 residues. The CDR3 loop reads CASSQDRAGGNEQFF. In DNA form, the CDR3 reads TGCGCCAGCAGCCAAGATCGAGCGGGGGGCAATGAGCAGTTCTTC.

The chain combines TRBV7-9 with TRBJ1-1; D gene uncertain. The V gene's germline CDR1 is SEHNR and CDR2 FQNEAQ (reference sequence). Trimming cost V 3 bases and J 5 bases, with 10 bases left between them. CDR3 size: 13 residues. The CDR3 here is CASSLSPETEAFF. CDR3 in DNA: TGTGCCAGCAGCTTGTCCCCAGAGACTGAAGCTTTCTTT.

The genes are TRBV14 and TRBJ2-3; 9 nucleotides match TRBD1. CDR1 and CDR2 (germline): SGHDN, FVKESK. J lost 2 bases, V lost 5 bases, and 17 bases had no gene match. The CDR3 extends over 19 amino acids. The CDR3 DNA reads TGTGCCAGCAGCAATCGTCGAATACCGGGACAGGGACACACAGATACGCAGTATTTT. It encodes CASSNRRIPGQGHTDTQYF.

This clone occurred once. The V gene is TRBV6-4, the J gene TRBJ2-2; D is uncertain. The CDR3 totals 13 residues. Germline V gene lookup returns CDR1 MRHNA and CDR2 SNTAGT. V lost 2 bases to trimming and J lost 1 base, with 2 bases between them. The CDR3 DNA follows: TGTGCCAGCAGTGACGGGAACACCGGGGAGCTGTTTTTT. Translating gives CASSDGNTGELFF.

This clone was picked up one time. The rearrangement links TRBV3-1 (or the pseudogene TRBV3-2) to TRBJ2-1; D might be TRBD1 (5 bases). The germline gives CDR1 LGHDT, CDR2 YNNKEL (reference sequence). Trimming cost V 3 bases and J 2 bases, with 8 bases left between them. The length of the CDR3 is 14 residues. CDR3 residues: CASSHRVAYNEQFF. CDR3 DNA: TGTGCCAGCAGCCACAGGGTCGCCTACAATGAGCAGTTCTTC.

The chain recombines TRBV11-3 with TRBJ2-5; no clear D gene. V was cut by 1 base and J by 7 bases, with 13 bases left in between. This CDR3 comprises 14 residues. Germline assignment: CDR1 SGHNT and CDR2 YENEEA. CDR3 sequence: CASSLAGWGRTQYF. DNA for the CDR3: TGTGCCAGCAGCTTAGCCGGATGGGGTAGGACCCAGTACTTC.

J is TRBJ1-2 and V is TRBV7-6; no reliable D call. The germline V gene has CDR1 SGHVS and CDR2 FNYEAQ. With 1 base removed from V and 8 bases from J, the gap between germline ends came to 11 bases. The CDR3 is 13 residues long. This chain's CDR3 is CASSLDKGRGYTF. The CDR3 coding sequence is TGTGCCAGCAGCTTAGATAAGGGTCGGGGCTACACCTTC.

The rearrangement uses TRBV7-2 and TRBJ1-1, with a possible D match to TRBD1 (5 bases). V dropped 1 base and J dropped 0 bases, with 9 bases sitting between them. CDR3 size: 15 residues. Germline V CDR1 and CDR2: SGHTA, FQGNSA. The CDR3: CASSLVRGVNTEAFF. CDR3 DNA: TGTGCCAGCAGCTTAGTCCGGGGGGTGAACACTGAAGCTTTCTTT.

The chain couples TRBV28 to TRBJ2-2, with D perhaps TRBD2 (6 bases). Germline CDR1 MDHEN, CDR2 SYDVKM. The V gene lost 3 bases and the J gene lost 6 bases, with 8 bases spanning the gap. CDR3 length: 13 amino acids. CDR3 residues: CASSFGGPGELFF. Here the CDR3 DNA reads TGTGCCAGCAGTTTCGGGGGTCCCGGGGAGCTGTTTTTT.

A single count supports this clone. This chain uses TRBV30 with TRBJ2-7, with D unresolved. The germline gives CDR1 GTSNPN, CDR2 SVGIG (reference sequence). Trimming shortened V by 0 bases and J by 11 bases, and 11 bases separated the two germline ends. This CDR3 spans 11 amino acids. CDR3 amino acids: CAWSVLGSEYF. CDR3 DNA: TGTGCCTGGAGTGTGCTGGGAAGTGAGTACTTC.

Here the CDR3 reads CASSLDFQRVFHEQYF. CDR3 DNA: TGTGCCAGCAGCTTAGACTTTCAGCGCGTTTTCCACGAGCAGTACTTC. This rearrangement joins TRBV11-2 to TRBJ2-7; D not certain. CDR1 is SGHAT, CDR2 FQNNGV, per germline. Trimming took off 0 bases at V and 5 bases at J, with 17 bases between the two ends. The CDR3 is 16 residues long.

The chain has TRBV5-1 and TRBJ1-1, with a tentative D call TRBD1 (6 bases). The V gene's germline CDR1 is SGHRS and CDR2 YFSETQ. The V end was cut by 4 bases, the J end by 3 bases, with 13 bases between. This CDR3 has 14 residues. Written as DNA, the CDR3 is TGCGCCAGCAGCCCCTGGGGACAAGACACTGAAGCTTTCTTT. Protein sequence: CASSPWGQDTEAFF.

This clone has only one observation. The V gene is TRBV6-1, the J gene TRBJ2-3; D is uncertain. The length of the CDR3 is 15 residues. CDR1 and CDR2 (germline): MNHNS, SASEGT. V dropped 2 bases and J dropped 2 bases, with 11 bases sitting between them. CDR3 in amino acids: CASSELAAYTDTQYF. The CDR3 bases are TGTGCCAGCAGTGAATTGGCAGCTTACACAGATACGCAGTATTTT.

The chain recombines TRBV19 with TRBJ1-4; D is uncertain. The V gene lost 1 base and the J gene lost 5 bases, with 5 bases spanning the gap. The CDR3 extends over 13 amino acids. Looked up from germline, CDR1 is LNHDA and CDR2 is SQIVND (reference sequence). CDR3 nucleotides: TGTGCCAGTAGTATAGTACGGAATGAAAAACTGTTTTTT. The encoded protein is CASSIVRNEKLFF.

The chain joins TRBV4-3 to TRBJ1-4, with TRBD1 matching over 8 bases. From germline, CDR1 is LGHNA and CDR2 YSLEER. The CDR3 consists of 15 residues. The trim removed 4 bases at V and 8 bases at J, leaving 9 bases unmatched. The CDR3 reads CASSPGQGGVEKLFF. CDR3 bases: TGCGCCAGCAGCCCCGGACAGGGAGGAGTGGAAAAACTGTTTTTT.

The chain couples TRBV5-4 to TRBJ2-7; 11 bases are a match to TRBD2. This CDR3 region has 15 residues. Germline V gives CDR1 SGHNT, CDR2 YYREEE (reference sequence). With 1 base clipped from V and 4 bases from J, the junction kept 4 bases outside the gene matches. Here the CDR3 reads CASSLLAGGRYEQYF. The CDR3, as DNA: TGTGCCAGCAGCTTGTTAGCGGGGGGGCGTTACGAGCAGTACTTC.

The chain couples TRBV27 to TRBJ2-3; TRBD1 agrees at 9 bases. The CDR3 sequence is 16 residues long. Trimming at V came to 5 bases and at J to 4 bases, leaving 10 bases not matched to a gene. Germline CDR1 reads MNHEY; CDR2 reads SMNVEV (reference sequence). The CDR3 region has the DNA TGTGCCAGCAGTATTCGACAGGGGGTCGGGGCAGATACGCAGTATTTT. Its translation: CASSIRQGVGADTQYF.

The CDR3 spells CASSLGGQGEKLFF. Here the CDR3 DNA reads TGTGCCAGCAGTTTAGGGGGACAGGGGGAAAAACTGTTTTTT. The chain employs TRBV28 and TRBJ1-4; the match to TRBD1 covers 10 bases. V lost 2 bases and J lost 8; bases outside the gene matches: 2. The CDR3 has 14 amino acids. Germline V gives CDR1 MDHEN, CDR2 SYDVKM.

This chain uses TRBV13 with TRBJ2-2; the match to TRBD2 covers 7 bases. The CDR3 runs 15 residues. CDR1 is PRHDT and CDR2 is FYEKMQ in the germline V gene (reference sequence). J lost 4 bases, V lost 6 bases, and 8 bases had no gene match. CDR3 in amino acids: CASRLSGVSTGELFF. CDR3 nucleotide sequence: TGTGCCAGCAGACTGAGCGGGGTCAGCACCGGGGAGCTGTTTTTT.

This chain joins TRBV9 and TRBJ1-3; possible D gene TRBD1, 5 bases. V gave up 3 bases and J gave up 0 bases, with 16 bases separating them. This CDR3 has 17 amino acids. Germline V lookup: CDR1 SGDLS, CDR2 YYNGEE. The CDR3, as DNA: TGTGCCAGCAGCGGGGGGGGGACCGATCACTCTGGAAACACCATATATTTT. This sequence encodes CASSGGGTDHSGNTIYF. The whole variable domain, filled in from reference TRBV9 and TRBJ1-3, reads DSGVTQTPKHLITATGQRVTLRCSPRSGDLSVYWYQQSLDQGLQFLIQYYNGEERAKGNILERFSAQQFPDLHSELNLSSLELGDSALYFCASSGGGTDHSGNTIYFGEGSWLTVV.

This clone was observed a single time. V gene TRBV7-2 combines with J gene TRBJ2-7; D possibly corresponds to TRBD1 (5 bases). Deletions cut 6 bases from V and 3 bases from J, with 15 bases between. The CDR3 contains 14 residues. The germline V gene encodes CDR1 SGHTA and CDR2 FQGNSA. Here the CDR3 reads CASRLSLTDYEQYF. In nucleotides, the CDR3 is TGTGCCAGCAGACTTAGTTTGACAGACTACGAGCAGTACTTC.